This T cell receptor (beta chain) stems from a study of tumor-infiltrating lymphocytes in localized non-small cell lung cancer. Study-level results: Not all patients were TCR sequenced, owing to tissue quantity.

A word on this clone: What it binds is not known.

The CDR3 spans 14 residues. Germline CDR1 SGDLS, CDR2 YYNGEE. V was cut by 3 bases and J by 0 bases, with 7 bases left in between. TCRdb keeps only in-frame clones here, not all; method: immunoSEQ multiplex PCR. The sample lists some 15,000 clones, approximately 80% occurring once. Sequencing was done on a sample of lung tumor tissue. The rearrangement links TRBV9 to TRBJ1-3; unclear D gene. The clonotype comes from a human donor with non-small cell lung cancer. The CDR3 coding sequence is TGTGCCAGCAGCGACCGGTTCTCTGGAAACACCATATATTTT. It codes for CASSDRFSGNTIYF.